This T cell receptor (beta chain) was identified in a study of T cells in Graves' hyperthyroidism and ophthalmopathy. Study information: Peripheral blood samples were taken at initial diagnosis, prior to any treatment.

This clonotype was recorded many times. This CDR3 has 13 amino acids. V lost 5 bases to trimming and J lost 7 bases; unmatched junction nucleotides: 3. Germline CDR1 reads MNHEY; CDR2 reads SVGEGT. It was RNA transcripts that yielded the amplified TCR beta CDR3 regions. The HTBI primer set drove a first-round RT-PCR of the TCR CDR3. TCRdb called the multiplex PCR reads again in MiXCR, with one record for every CDR3 protein. The sample contains hundreds of thousands of distinct CDR3 sequences, about 14% of which appear only once. Each ophthalmopathy patient scored at least 3 on the Clinical Activity Score and at least 4 on NOSPECS grade, with duration under 3 months. Lactation, pregnancy, other autoimmune disease or uncontrolled infection excluded patients. Isolation of PBMCs was performed on 8 to 10 ml fresh peripheral blood.

The receptor comes from a man aged 18 to 29 with Graves' ophthalmopathy. J is TRBJ2-1 and V is TRBV6-2 or TRBV6-3; 9 bases are shared with TRBD2. Sequencing was done on a sample of blood. CDR3: CASSAGLANEQFF. CDR3 nucleotide sequence: TGTGCCAGCAGTGCGGGACTAGCAAATGAGCAGTTCTTC.